This TCR beta chain was obtained from a study of T cell responses to AZD1222 COVID-19 vaccine. General study results and limits: Spike was spanned by vaccine-associated CD4 TCRs, which were dominant at 160-218 and 743-854. Unmutated variant regions are reportedly the target of nearly half of TCRs that are spike-specific. Elevations in Spike-specific TCR breadth and depth followed administration of two AZD1222 doses. The donor cohort was predominantly white British with a female majority, and clonal diversity may have been underestimated.

On this clone itself: Its antigen is unidentified.

Assay used: immunoSEQ multiplex PCR; TCRdb lists only in-frame clones, some missing. The sample includes about 130,000 clones, less than 95% seen only once; the top ten take about 7%. The germline V and J ends were trimmed by 4 bases and 0 bases, with 12 bases remaining between them. This CDR3 spans 16 amino acids. Germline V gene lookup returns CDR1 MDHEN and CDR2 SYDVKM. V and J are TRBV28 and TRBJ1-4; D is unclear. The receptor's source is an adult in good health. The sample consisted of peripheral blood, taken on day 0 of AZD1222 vaccination. CDR3 sequence: CASSSLTEATNEKLFF. In DNA, the CDR3 is TGTGCCAGCAGTTCCTTAACAGAAGCAACTAATGAAAAACTGTTTTTT. Looking up the rest from reference TRBV28 and TRBJ1-4 gives the full variable domain: DVKVTQSSRYLVKRTGEKVFLECVQDMDHENMFWYRQDPGLGLRLIYFSYDVKMKEKGDIPEGYSVSREKKERFSLILESASTNQTSMYLCASSSLTEATNEKLFFGSGTQLSVL.